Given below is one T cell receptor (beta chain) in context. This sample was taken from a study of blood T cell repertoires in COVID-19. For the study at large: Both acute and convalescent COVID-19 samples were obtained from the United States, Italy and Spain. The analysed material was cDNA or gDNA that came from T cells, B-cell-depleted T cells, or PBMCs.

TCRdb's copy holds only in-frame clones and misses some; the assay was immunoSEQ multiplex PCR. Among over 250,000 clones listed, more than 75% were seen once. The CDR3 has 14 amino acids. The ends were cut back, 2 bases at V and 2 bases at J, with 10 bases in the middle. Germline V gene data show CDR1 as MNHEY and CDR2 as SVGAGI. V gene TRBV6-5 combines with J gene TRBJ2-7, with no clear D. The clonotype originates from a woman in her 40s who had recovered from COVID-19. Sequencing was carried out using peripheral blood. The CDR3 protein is CASSYRSPTYEQYF. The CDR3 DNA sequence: TGTGCCAGCAGTTACAGGAGTCCTACCTACGAGCAGTACTTC.